The 22 T cell receptor beta chains below come from one sample, sequenced in a study of identifying expanded T cells in peripheral blood. Assay used: immunoSEQ multiplex PCR; TCRdb lists only in-frame clones, some missing. In the table there are approximately 59,000 clones, approximately 89% of which are singletons. Sample: blood. These TCRs come from a person aged 18 to 75 in good health.

The V and J genes are TRBV28 and TRBJ2-7, with D hard to call. V lost 1 base to trimming and J lost 2 bases, with 12 bases between them. From germline, CDR1 is MDHEN and CDR2 SYDVKM. The CDR3 runs to 15 residues. CDR3 in DNA: TGTGCCAGCAGTTTATTTTACACGAACCCCTACGAGCAGTACTTC. It translates to CASSLFYTNPYEQYF.

This clone has a handful of counts. The chain combines TRBV29-1 with TRBJ1-2; D is undetermined. V was clipped by 8 bases and J by 8 bases, with 15 bases between them. The CDR3 extends over 11 amino acids. Germline assignment: CDR1 SQVTM and CDR2 ANQGSEA. The CDR3 coding sequence is TGCAGCACCCAGGACGGGCACGGCTACACCTTC. It translates to CSTQDGHGYTF.

This clone occurred a few times. This chain links TRBV10-1 with TRBJ2-7, with D tentatively TRBD2 (5 bases). The CDR3 length is 15 residues. From germline, CDR1 is WNHNN and CDR2 SYGVQD (reference sequence). Trimming took 0 bases from V and 3 from J, leaving 12 bases between them. The CDR3 coding sequence is TGCGCCAGCAGTGAGTCGGCCGAGGGTGGCTACGAGCAGTACTTC. This encodes CASSESAEGGYEQYF.

The genes are TRBV29-1 and TRBJ2-3, with D perhaps assigned TRBD1 or TRBD2 (5 bases each). Germline assignment: CDR1 SQVTM and CDR2 ANQGSEA. The CDR3 has 14 amino acids. V was pared by 7 bases and J by 2 bases, with 16 bases between. The CDR3 nucleotides are TGCAGCGCGGCCGGGACGAGCTTCACAGATACGCAGTATTTT. Encoded protein: CSAAGTSFTDTQYF.

V is TRBV5-1 and J is TRBJ2-3; possible D gene TRBD2, 6 bases. The CDR3 runs 15 residues. In germline, CDR1 is SGHRS, CDR2 YFSETQ. Trimming removed 0 bases from V and 4 bases from J, with 12 bases in between. The CDR3 DNA is TGCGCCAGCAGCTTGGGGGCGGGGTTGGCAGATACGCAGTATTTT. This gives the protein CASSLGAGLADTQYF.

This clone was found once. J is TRBJ1-1 and V is TRBV2, with D possibly being TRBD1 (5 bases). CDR3 length: 13 residues. Germline assignment: CDR1 SNHLY and CDR2 FYNNEI. Trimming stripped 6 bases from V and 1 base from J, with 9 bases between. Here the CDR3 reads CASSGQTNTEAFF. CDR3 nucleotide sequence: TGTGCCAGCAGCGGACAAACGAACACTGAAGCTTTCTTT.

This clone was observed a single time. The rearrangement joins TRBV7-2 to TRBJ2-7, with TRBD1 as a possible D gene (7 bases). Trimming took off 3 bases at V and 4 bases at J, with 13 bases between the two ends. Germline CDR1 SGHTA, CDR2 FQGNSA. This CDR3 comprises 14 residues. As DNA, the CDR3 is TGTGCCAGCAGCTTCTCAGGGGGGCTGTACGAGCAGTACTTC. It translates to CASSFSGGLYEQYF.

This rearrangement joins TRBV5-1 to TRBJ2-1; D call uncertain. With 5 bases removed from V and 8 bases from J, the gap between germline ends came to 17 bases. The CDR3 extends over 14 amino acids. The germline V gene encodes CDR1 SGHRS and CDR2 YFSETQ. The CDR3, as DNA: TGCGCCAGCAGTGCGGAGACACTCTGGGATGAGCAGTTCTTC. Its translation: CASSAETLWDEQFF.

This clone showed up just a few times. V gene TRBV13 combines with J gene TRBJ2-3; TRBD2 matches 10 bases. The length of the CDR3 is 15 residues. The junction had 4 bases not matched to a gene; V was cut back by 2 bases and J by 5 bases. Germline V gene lookup returns CDR1 PRHDT and CDR2 FYEKMQ (reference sequence). CDR3 DNA sequence: TGTGCCAGCAGCTTACTAGCGGGAGAAGGAGATACGCAGTATTTT. The encoded protein is CASSLLAGEGDTQYF.

This clone is a singleton in its sample. The V call is TRBV18, the J call TRBJ2-7, with 7 bases identical to TRBD1. The CDR3 is made up of 13 amino acids. Germline V gives CDR1 KGHSH, CDR2 LQKENI. Trimming cost V 4 bases and J 1 base; bases outside gene matches: 1. The CDR3 is CASSQGQSYEQYF. The DNA of the CDR3 is TGTGCCAGCTCACAGGGACAGTCCTACGAGCAGTACTTC. Full variable domain (outside the CDR3, taken from reference TRBV18 and TRBJ2-7): NAGVMQNPRHLVRRRGQEARLRCSPMKGHSHVYWYRQLPEEGLKFMVYLQKENIIDESGMPKERFSAEFPKEGPSILRIQQVVRGDSAAYFCASSQGQSYEQYFGPGTRLTVT.

V usage is TRBV27 and J usage is TRBJ2-7, with TRBD1 matching 10 bases. The CDR3 has 15 amino acids. The J segment lost 3 bases and the V segment lost 6 bases, leaving 8 bases of the junction unmatched. Germline V CDR1 and CDR2: MNHEY, SMNVEV (reference sequence). The CDR3 region has the DNA TGTGCCAGCAGAAAGTACGGGACAGGGGTCTACGAGCAGTACTTC. This translates into CASRKYGTGVYEQYF.

As for this clone: Additional DNA sequences in this sample encode the identical CDR3. The chain employs TRBV5-1 and TRBJ2-5, with D unclear. V was trimmed by 0 bases and J by 5 bases, leaving 5 bases between them. Germline CDR1 SGHRS, CDR2 YFSETQ. The length of the CDR3 is 12 residues. DNA of the CDR3: TGCGCCAGCAGCTTGGCCGGGGAGACCCAGTACTTC. This sequence encodes CASSLAGETQYF.

The chain couples TRBV27 to TRBJ2-1; D is undetermined. The CDR3 is 14 residues long. V dropped 2 bases and J dropped 10 bases, with 15 bases sitting between them. CDR1 and CDR2 (germline): MNHEY, SMNVEV (reference sequence). For the CDR3, the DNA is TGTGCCAGCAGTTTAAGCCCCTTACTATCCGAGCAGTTCTTC. As protein: CASSLSPLLSEQFF.

The chain joins TRBV19 to TRBJ1-2; D is unresolved. Trimming shortened V by 3 bases and J by 1 base, and 6 bases separated the two germline ends. This CDR3 region has 13 residues. CDR1 is LNHDA and CDR2 is SQIVND in the germline V gene (reference sequence). The DNA of the CDR3 is TGTGCCAGTAGTATTCAGGATAACTATGGCTACACCTTC. Translating it yields CASSIQDNYGYTF.

Only a few counts were recorded for this clone. CDR3 protein: CTSSQDTRWSDQPQHF. As DNA, the CDR3 is TGCACCAGCAGCCAAGATACGCGATGGAGCGATCAGCCCCAGCATTTT. The rearrangement uses TRBV1 and TRBJ1-5. TRBV1 is an annotated pseudogene. This CDR3 region has 16 residues.

This sequence joins TRBV13 and TRBJ2-3, with D perhaps TRBD2 (6 bases). The CDR3 runs to 16 residues. The V end lost 2 bases, the J end lost 0 bases, and 12 bases lay between the germline ends. Germline-derived CDR1 and CDR2 are PRHDT and FYEKMQ (reference sequence). This chain's CDR3 is CASSLRGAGSTDTQYF. The CDR3 coding sequence is TGTGCCAGCAGCTTAAGGGGCGCGGGGAGCACAGATACGCAGTATTTT. Drawing the rest from reference TRBV13 and TRBJ2-3, the complete variable domain is AAGVIQSPRHLIKEKRETATLKCYPIPRHDTVYWYQQGPGQDPQFLISFYEKMQSDKGSIPDRFSAQQFSDYHSELNMSSLELGDSALYFCASSLRGAGSTDTQYFGPGTRLTVL.

The chain uses TRBV19 and TRBJ1-5; D is undetermined. This CDR3 contains 12 residues. V shed 8 bases and J shed 3 bases, with 8 bases lying between them. Germline CDR1 LNHDA, CDR2 SQIVND (reference sequence). The CDR3 region is CASRTANQPQHF. The CDR3 DNA follows: TGTGCCAGTCGGACGGCCAATCAGCCCCAGCATTTT.

The V and J genes are TRBV23-1 and TRBJ1-1; D unclear. TRBV23-1 has ORF status, its function being uncertain. This CDR3 spans 16 amino acids. The V end lost 0 bases, the J end lost 3 bases, and 14 bases lay between the germline ends. CDR3 loop: CASSQSRLRGYTEAFF. In DNA form, the CDR3 reads TGCGCCAGCAGTCAATCCAGGTTGAGAGGTTACACTGAAGCTTTCTTT.

The chain joins TRBV28 to TRBJ1-2; D perhaps matches TRBD1 (5 bases). Germline V gene lookup returns CDR1 MDHEN and CDR2 SYDVKM. The CDR3 totals 18 residues. Trimming removed 10 bases at V and 1 base at J, with 28 bases between. CDR3: CATKGPGSRPNYNYGYTF. CDR3 coding DNA: TGTGCCACAAAGGGGCCGGGTAGCCGACCAAATTATAACTATGGCTACACCTTC.

This clone was seen once. The chain has TRBV19 and TRBJ2-5, with unresolved D. V was shortened by 1 base and J by 1 base, with 10 bases between the two germline ends. The length of the CDR3 is 15 residues. Germline CDR1 reads LNHDA; CDR2 reads SQIVND (reference sequence). CDR3 amino acids: CASSIGVSPQETQYF. The DNA of the CDR3 is TGTGCCAGTAGTATAGGGGTTTCCCCCCAAGAGACCCAGTACTTC.

The CDR3 protein is CASSRARETQYF. The CDR3 bases are TGTGCCAGCAGCCGCGCAAGAGAGACCCAGTACTTC. The chain employs TRBV7-2 and TRBJ2-5; D is ambiguous. Germline V CDR1 and CDR2: SGHTA, FQGNSA. This CDR3 is 12 amino acids long. Trimming stripped 5 bases from V and 4 bases from J, with 8 bases between.

The rearrangement links TRBV18 to TRBJ1-3; no reliable D call. CDR3 length equals 15 residues. V gave up 8 bases and J gave up 0 bases, with 14 bases separating them. Germline CDR1 and CDR2: KGHSH and LQKENI. In DNA, the CDR3 is TGTGCCAGCGCACGCGGAGGAATCTCTGGAAACACCATATATTTT. It codes for CASARGGISGNTIYF.